Listed below are T cell receptor beta chains from one sample, sequenced in a study of post-analysis software for immune sequencing data. TCRdb ran MiXCR on the PCR reads and lists one entry per CDR3 protein. The top ten clones hold 4.9% of a sample with roughly 800,000 distinct CDR3 sequences, 46% of them seen once. The specimen was blood. These receptors were collected from a girl aged 5-17 years with multiple sclerosis. CDR3s include the opening cysteine and the closing phenylalanine or tryptophan. Fields, in order: V gene, CDR3 protein.

>TRBV2
CASSEGSWTEYEQYF
>TRBV6-1
CASSERTGRNYGYTF
>TRBV5-1
CASSLDSVITGELFF
>TRBV4-1
CASSQDGQGNTEAFF
>TRBV6-6
CASSQREGRDEQYF
>TRBV9
CASSALGGNSPLHF
>TRBV7-2
CASSSGASGAWLGQETQYF
>TRBV20-1
CSARGGAGDLGQPQHF
>TRBV6-5
CASSYSPPAGGPTRGNEQFF
>TRBV5-1
CASRLPGRMSSGANVLTF
>TRBV5-1
CASSSYATSGRIKEQFF
>TRBV3-1
CASSQDSASDTQYF
>TRBV15
CATSRELAGSNEQFF
>TRBV2
CASSGGGHISDEQYF